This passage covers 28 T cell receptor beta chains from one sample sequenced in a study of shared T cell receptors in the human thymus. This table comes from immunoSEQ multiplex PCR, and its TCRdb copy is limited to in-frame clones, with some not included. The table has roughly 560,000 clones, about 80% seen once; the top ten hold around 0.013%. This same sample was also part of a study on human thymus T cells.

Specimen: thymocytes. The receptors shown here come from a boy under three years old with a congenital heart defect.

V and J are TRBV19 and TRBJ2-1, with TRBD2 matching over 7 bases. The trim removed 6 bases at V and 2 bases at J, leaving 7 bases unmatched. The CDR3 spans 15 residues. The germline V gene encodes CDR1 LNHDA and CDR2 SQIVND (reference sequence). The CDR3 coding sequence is TGTGCCAGTAGGACCGTGGCGGGAGCCTACAATGAGCAGTTCTTC. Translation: CASRTVAGAYNEQFF. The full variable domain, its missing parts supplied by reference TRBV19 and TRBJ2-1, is DGGITQSPKYLFRKEGQNVTLSCEQNLNHDAMYWYRQDPGQGLRLIYYSQIVNDFQKGDIAEGYSVSREKKESFPLTVTSAQKNPTAFYLCASRTVAGAYNEQFFGPGTRLTVL.

CDR3 in amino acids: CASSEARLADYEQYF. DNA of the CDR3: TGTGCCAGCAGTGAAGCTCGCCTAGCGGACTACGAGCAGTACTTC. V and J are TRBV6-1 and TRBJ2-7; the match to TRBD2 covers 7 bases. With 0 bases clipped from V and 3 bases from J, the junction kept 5 bases outside the gene matches. The CDR3 extends over 15 amino acids. Germline V gene data show CDR1 as MNHNS and CDR2 as SASEGT.

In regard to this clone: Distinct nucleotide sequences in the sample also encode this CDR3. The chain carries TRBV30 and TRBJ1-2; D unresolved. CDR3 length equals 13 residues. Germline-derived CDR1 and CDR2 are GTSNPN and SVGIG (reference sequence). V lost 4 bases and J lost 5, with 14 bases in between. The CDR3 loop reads CAWTPPWQYGYTF. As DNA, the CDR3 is TGTGCCTGGACCCCACCCTGGCAGTATGGCTACACCTTC.

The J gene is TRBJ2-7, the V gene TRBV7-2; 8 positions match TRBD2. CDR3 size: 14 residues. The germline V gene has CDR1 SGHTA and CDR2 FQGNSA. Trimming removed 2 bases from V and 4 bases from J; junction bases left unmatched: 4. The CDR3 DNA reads TGTGCCAGCAGCTTATACCAGCGGGGGTACGAGCAGTACTTC. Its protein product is CASSLYQRGYEQYF.

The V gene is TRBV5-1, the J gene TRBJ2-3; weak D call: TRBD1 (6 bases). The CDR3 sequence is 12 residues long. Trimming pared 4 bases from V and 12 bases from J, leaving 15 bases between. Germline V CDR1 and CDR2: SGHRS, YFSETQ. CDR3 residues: CASSPQGAPQYF. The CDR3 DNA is TGCGCCAGCAGCCCACAGGGAGCCCCACAGTATTTT.

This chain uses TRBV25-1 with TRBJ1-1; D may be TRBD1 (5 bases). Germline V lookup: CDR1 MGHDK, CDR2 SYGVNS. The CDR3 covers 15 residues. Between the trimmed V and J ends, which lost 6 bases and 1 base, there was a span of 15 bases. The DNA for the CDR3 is TGTGCCAGCAGCACCGACAGCTATCCGAACACTGAAGCTTTCTTT. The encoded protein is CASSTDSYPNTEAFF.

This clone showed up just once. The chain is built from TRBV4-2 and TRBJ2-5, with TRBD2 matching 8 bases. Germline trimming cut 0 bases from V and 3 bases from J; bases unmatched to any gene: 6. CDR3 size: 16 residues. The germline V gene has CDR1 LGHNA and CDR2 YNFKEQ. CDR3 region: CASSQEVAGNEETQYF. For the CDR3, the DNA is TGTGCCAGCAGCCAAGAAGTAGCGGGAAACGAAGAGACCCAGTACTTC.

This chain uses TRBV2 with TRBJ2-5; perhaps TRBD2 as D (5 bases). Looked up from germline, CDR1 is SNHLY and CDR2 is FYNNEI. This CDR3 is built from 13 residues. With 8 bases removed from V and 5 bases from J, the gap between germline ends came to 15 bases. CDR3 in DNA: TGTGCCAGCCTTGGCGGGCCGCTGGAGACCCAGTACTTC. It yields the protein CASLGGPLETQYF.

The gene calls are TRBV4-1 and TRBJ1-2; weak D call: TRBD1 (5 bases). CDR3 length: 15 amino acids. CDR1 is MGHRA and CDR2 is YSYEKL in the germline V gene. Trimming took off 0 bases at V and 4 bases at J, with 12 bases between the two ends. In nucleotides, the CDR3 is TGCGCCAGCAGCCAAGACTCAACAGGATCCTATGGCTACACCTTC. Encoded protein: CASSQDSTGSYGYTF.

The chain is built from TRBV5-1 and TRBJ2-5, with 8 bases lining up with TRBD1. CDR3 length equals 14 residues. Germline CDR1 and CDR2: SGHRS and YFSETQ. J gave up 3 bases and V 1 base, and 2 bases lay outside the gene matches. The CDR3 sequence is CASSLSGGKETQYF. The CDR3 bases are TGCGCCAGCAGCTTGTCAGGGGGCAAAGAGACCCAGTACTTC. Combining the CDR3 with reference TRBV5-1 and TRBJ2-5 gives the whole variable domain KAGVTQTPRYLIKTRGQQVTLSCSPISGHRSVSWYQQTPGQGLQFLFEYFSETQRNKGNFPGRFSGRQFSNSRSEMNVSTLELGDSALYLCASSLSGGKETQYFGPGTRLLVL.

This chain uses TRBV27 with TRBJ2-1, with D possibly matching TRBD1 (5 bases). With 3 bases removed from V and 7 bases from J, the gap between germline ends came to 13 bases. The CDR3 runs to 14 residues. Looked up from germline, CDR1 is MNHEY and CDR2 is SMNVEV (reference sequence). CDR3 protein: CASSFFQGRNEQFF. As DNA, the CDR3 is TGTGCCAGCAGTTTCTTCCAGGGTCGGAATGAGCAGTTCTTC.

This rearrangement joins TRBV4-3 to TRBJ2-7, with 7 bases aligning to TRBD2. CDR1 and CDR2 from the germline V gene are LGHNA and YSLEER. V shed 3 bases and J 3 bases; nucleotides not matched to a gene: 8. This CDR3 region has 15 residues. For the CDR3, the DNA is TGCGCCAGCAGCCATAATCGGGAGGACCTCTACGAGCAGTACTTC. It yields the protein CASSHNREDLYEQYF.

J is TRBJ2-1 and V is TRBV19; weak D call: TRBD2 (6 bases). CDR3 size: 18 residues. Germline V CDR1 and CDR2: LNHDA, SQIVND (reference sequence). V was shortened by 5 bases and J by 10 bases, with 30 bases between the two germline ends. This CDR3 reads CASSQLSGGTGLPREQFF. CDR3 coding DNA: TGTGCCAGTAGTCAGTTATCCGGTGGGACTGGTCTACCCAGGGAGCAGTTCTTC. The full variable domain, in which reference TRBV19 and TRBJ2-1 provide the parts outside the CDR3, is DGGITQSPKYLFRKEGQNVTLSCEQNLNHDAMYWYRQDPGQGLRLIYYSQIVNDFQKGDIAEGYSVSREKKESFPLTVTSAQKNPTAFYLCASSQLSGGTGLPREQFFGPGTRLTVL.

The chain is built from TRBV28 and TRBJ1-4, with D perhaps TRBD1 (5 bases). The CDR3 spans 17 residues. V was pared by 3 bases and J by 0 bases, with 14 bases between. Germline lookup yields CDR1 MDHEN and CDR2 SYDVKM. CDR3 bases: TGTGCCAGCAGTTTGAGGCGCACGGGGGCAACTAATGAAAAACTGTTTTTT. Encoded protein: CASSLRRTGATNEKLFF.

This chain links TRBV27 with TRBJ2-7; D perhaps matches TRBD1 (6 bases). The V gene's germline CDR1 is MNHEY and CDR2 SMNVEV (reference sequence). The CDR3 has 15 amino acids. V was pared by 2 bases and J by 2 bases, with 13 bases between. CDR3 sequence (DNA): TGTGCCAGCAGTTTAGATTACAGGGTGACCTACGAGCAGTACTTC. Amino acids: CASSLDYRVTYEQYF.

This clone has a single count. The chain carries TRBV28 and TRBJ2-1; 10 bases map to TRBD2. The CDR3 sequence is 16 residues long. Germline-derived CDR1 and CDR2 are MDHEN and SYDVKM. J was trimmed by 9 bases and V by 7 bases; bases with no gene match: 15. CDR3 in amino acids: CASTGTRAGGPREQFF. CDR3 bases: TGTGCCAGCACGGGGACTCGAGCGGGAGGGCCGCGTGAGCAGTTCTTC. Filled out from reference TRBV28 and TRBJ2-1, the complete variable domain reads DVKVTQSSRYLVKRTGEKVFLECVQDMDHENMFWYRQDPGLGLRLIYFSYDVKMKEKGDIPEGYSVSREKKERFSLILESASTNQTSMYLCASTGTRAGGPREQFFGPGTRLTVL.

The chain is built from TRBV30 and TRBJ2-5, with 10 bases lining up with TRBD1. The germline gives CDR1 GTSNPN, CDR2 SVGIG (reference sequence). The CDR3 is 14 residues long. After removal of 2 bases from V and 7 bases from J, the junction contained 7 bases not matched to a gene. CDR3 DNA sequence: TGTGCCTGGAGTCGACAGGGGGCAGGTGGGACCCAGTACTTC. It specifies CAWSRQGAGGTQYF.

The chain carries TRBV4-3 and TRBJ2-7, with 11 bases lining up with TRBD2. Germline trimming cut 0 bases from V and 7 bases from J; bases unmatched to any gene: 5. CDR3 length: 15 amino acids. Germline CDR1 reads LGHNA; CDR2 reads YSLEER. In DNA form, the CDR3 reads TGCGCCAGCAGCCAAGAAGGGCTAGCGGGAGGTGAGCAGTACTTC. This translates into CASSQEGLAGGEQYF.

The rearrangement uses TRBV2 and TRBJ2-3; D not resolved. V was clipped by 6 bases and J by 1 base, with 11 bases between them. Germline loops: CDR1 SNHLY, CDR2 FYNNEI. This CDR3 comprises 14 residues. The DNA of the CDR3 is TGTGCCAGCAGACCCCTGGCGGGCACAGATACGCAGTATTTT. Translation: CASRPLAGTDTQYF.

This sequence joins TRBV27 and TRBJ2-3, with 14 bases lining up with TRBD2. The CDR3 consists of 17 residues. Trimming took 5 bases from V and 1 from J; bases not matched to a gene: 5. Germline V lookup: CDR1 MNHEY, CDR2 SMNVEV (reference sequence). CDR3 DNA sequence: TGTGCCAGCAGTCCCGCGGGACTAGCGGGAGGCACAGATACGCAGTATTTT. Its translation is CASSPAGLAGGTDTQYF.

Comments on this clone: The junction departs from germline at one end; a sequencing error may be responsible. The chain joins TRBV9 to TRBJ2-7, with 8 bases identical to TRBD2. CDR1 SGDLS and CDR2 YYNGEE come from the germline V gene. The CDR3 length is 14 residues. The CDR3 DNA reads TGTGCCAGCAGCGTAGGGACTAGCTCCCACGAGCAGTACTTC. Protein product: CASSVGTSSHEQYF.

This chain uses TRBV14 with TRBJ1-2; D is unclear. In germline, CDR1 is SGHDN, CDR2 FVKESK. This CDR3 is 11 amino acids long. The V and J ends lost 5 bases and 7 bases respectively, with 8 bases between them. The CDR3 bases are TGTGCCAGCAGCAACACCTTTGGCTACACCTTC. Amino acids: CASSNTFGYTF.

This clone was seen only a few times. Here the CDR3 DNA reads TGTGCCAGCAGCTTCAGACTAGCGCCTGAGGAGCAGTACTTC. This translates into CASSFRLAPEEQYF. The chain carries TRBV7-3 and TRBJ2-7, with 8 bases fitting TRBD2. V was clipped by 3 bases and J by 7 bases; unmatched bases: 8. CDR1 is SGHTA, CDR2 FQGTGA, per germline. The CDR3 covers 14 residues.

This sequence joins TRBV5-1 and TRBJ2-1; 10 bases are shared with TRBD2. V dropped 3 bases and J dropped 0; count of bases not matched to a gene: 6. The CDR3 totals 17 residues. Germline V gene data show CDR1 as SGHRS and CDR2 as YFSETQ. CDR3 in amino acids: CASSSPLAGGSYNEQFF. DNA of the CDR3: TGCGCCAGCAGCTCCCCTTTAGCGGGAGGCTCCTACAATGAGCAGTTCTTC.

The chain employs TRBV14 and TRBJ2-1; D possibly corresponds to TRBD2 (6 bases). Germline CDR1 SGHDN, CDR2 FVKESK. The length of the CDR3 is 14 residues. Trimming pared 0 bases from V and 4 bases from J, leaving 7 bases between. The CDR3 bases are TGTGCCAGCAGCCAAGATCGGGAGTACAATGAGCAGTTCTTC. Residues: CASSQDREYNEQFF.

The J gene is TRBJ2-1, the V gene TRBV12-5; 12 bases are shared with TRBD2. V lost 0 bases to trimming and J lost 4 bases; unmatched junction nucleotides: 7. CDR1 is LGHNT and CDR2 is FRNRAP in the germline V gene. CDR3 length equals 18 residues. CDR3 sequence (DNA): TGTGCTAGTGGTTTGGTAAAATCGGGGACTAGCGGGTACAATGAGCAGTTCTTC. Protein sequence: CASGLVKSGTSGYNEQFF.

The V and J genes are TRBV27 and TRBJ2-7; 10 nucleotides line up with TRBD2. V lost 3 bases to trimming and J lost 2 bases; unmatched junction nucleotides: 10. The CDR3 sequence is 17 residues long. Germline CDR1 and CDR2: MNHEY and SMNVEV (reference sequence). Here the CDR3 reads CASSFRLAGEGAYEQYF. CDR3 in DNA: TGTGCCAGCAGTTTTCGGCTAGCGGGAGAGGGCGCCTACGAGCAGTACTTC.

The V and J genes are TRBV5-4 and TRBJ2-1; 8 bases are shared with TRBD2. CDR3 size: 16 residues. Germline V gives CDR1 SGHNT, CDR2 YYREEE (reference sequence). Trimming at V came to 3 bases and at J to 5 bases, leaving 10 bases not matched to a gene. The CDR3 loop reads CASSSRVAGSHNEQFF. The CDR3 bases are TGTGCCAGCAGCTCCAGGGTAGCGGGAAGCCACAATGAGCAGTTCTTC.